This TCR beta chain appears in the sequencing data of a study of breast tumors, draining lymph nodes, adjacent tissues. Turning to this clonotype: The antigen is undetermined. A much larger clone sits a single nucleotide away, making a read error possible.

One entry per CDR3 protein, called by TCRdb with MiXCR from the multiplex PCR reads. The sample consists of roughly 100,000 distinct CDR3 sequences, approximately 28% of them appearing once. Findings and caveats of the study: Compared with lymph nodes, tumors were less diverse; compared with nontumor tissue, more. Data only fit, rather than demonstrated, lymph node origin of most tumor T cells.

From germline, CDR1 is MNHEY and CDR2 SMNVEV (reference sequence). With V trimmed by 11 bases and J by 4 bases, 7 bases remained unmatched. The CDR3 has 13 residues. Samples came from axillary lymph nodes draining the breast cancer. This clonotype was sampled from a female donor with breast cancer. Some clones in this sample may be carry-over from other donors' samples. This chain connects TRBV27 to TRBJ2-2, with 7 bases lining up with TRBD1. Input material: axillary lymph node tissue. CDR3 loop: CAVVGQSTGELFF. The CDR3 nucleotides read TGTGCCGTTGTGGGACAGAGCACCGGGGAGCTGTTTTTT.